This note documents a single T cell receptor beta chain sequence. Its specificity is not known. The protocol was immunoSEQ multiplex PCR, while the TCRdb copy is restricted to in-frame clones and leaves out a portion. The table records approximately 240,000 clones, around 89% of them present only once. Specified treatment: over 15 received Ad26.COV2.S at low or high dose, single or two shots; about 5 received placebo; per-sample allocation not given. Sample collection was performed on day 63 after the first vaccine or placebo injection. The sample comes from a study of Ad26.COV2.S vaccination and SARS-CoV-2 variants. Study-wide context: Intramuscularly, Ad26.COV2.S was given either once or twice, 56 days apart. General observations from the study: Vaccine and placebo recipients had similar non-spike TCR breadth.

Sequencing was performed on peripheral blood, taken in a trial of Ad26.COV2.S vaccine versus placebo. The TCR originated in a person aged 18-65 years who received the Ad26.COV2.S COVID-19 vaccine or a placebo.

The CDR3 DNA is TGTGCCAGCAGTTTACGTCGTTCGGGCAATGAGCAGTTCTTC. Its translation: CASSLRRSGNEQFF. V and J are TRBV27 and TRBJ2-1; the D is unclear. V shed 2 bases and J shed 6 bases, with 11 bases lying between them. Germline V gene sequence: CDR1 MNHEY, CDR2 SMNVEV (reference sequence). The CDR3 is made up of 14 amino acids.